The source of this TCR beta chain is a study of shared T cell receptors in the human thymus. The germline V and J ends were trimmed by 4 bases and 6 bases, with 13 bases remaining between them. The CDR3 loop spans 14 amino acids. CDR1 MDHEN and CDR2 SYDVKM come from the germline V gene. Assay used: immunoSEQ multiplex PCR; TCRdb lists only in-frame clones, some missing. This table holds hundreds of thousands of clones, about 95% found once. This clonotype was obtained from a human donor. The chain joins TRBV28 to TRBJ1-5; maybe TRBD1 (6 bases). Sequencing input: thymocytes. CDR3 amino acids: CASSSGQNFQPQHF. The CDR3 DNA is TGTGCCAGCAGTTCAGGACAGAACTTTCAGCCCCAGCATTTT.